A single sample gave rise to the 15 T cell receptor beta chains below, sequenced in a study of OX40 agonist ivuxolimab in advanced cancers. Libraries were prepared by immunoSEQ multiplex PCR; TCRdb keeps only in-frame clonotypes and omits some of them. The top ten hold around 18% of the sample, which has about 36,000 clones, 74% seen once. Sequenced here: CD4+ or CD8+ T cells sorted from blood, sampled in a trial of the OX40 agonist ivuxolimab. Every receptor here comes from an adult with an advanced solid tumor such as melanoma, head and neck, liver or kidney cancer.

The V call is TRBV9, the J call TRBJ1-3, with TRBD1 as a possible D gene (6 bases). The CDR3 totals 16 residues. Germline lookup yields CDR1 SGDLS and CDR2 YYNGEE. The ends were cut back, 0 bases at V and 2 bases at J, with 12 bases in the middle. CDR3: CASSVDPTGPGNTIYF. The CDR3 nucleotides are TGTGCCAGCAGCGTAGACCCCACAGGGCCTGGAAACACCATATATTTT.

This clone was found once. The chain couples TRBV5-1 to TRBJ1-2; D may be TRBD1 (5 bases). V was cut by 0 bases and J by 14 bases, with 20 bases left in between. This CDR3 spans 14 amino acids. Per germline, CDR1 SGHRS and CDR2 YFSETQ. CDR3: CASSLAVAGSLQTF. For the CDR3, the DNA is TGCGCCAGCAGCTTGGCCGTCGCAGGGTCGCTGCAGACCTTC. Full variable domain (remainder filled in from reference TRBV5-1 and TRBJ1-2): KAGVTQTPRYLIKTRGQQVTLSCSPISGHRSVSWYQQTPGQGLQFLFEYFSETQRNKGNFPGRFSGRQFSNSRSEMNVSTLELGDSALYLCASSLAVAGSLQTFGSGTRLTVV.

The chain uses TRBV5-4 and TRBJ2-1, with 10 nucleotides matching TRBD2. Germline V gene data show CDR1 as SGHNT and CDR2 as YYREEE (reference sequence). Losses at the gene ends were 4 bases for V and 5 bases for J; bases not matched to a gene: 9. There are 16 residues in the CDR3. This CDR3 reads CASSQRRTSGHNEQFF. The CDR3, as DNA: TGTGCCAGCAGCCAAAGGAGGACTAGCGGTCACAATGAGCAGTTCTTC.

This clone appeared once. The chain combines TRBV29-1 with TRBJ1-2; TRBD1 agrees at 7 bases. V dropped 7 bases and J dropped 6; count of bases not matched to a gene: 8. The CDR3 consists of 12 residues. Per the germline V gene, CDR1 is SQVTM and CDR2 is ANQGSEA. Here the CDR3 DNA reads TGCAGCGGAGTCACAGGGGTAGATGGCTACACCTTC. Translation: CSGVTGVDGYTF.

This chain links TRBV18 with TRBJ2-7; D uncertain. V was pared by 6 bases and J by 2 bases, with 8 bases between. In germline, CDR1 is KGHSH, CDR2 LQKENI. This CDR3 has 12 amino acids. DNA of the CDR3: TGTGCCAGCTCGCCGAGTACCTACGAGCAGTACTTC. Residues: CASSPSTYEQYF.

This clone is labeled medium-sized. The chain combines TRBV18 with TRBJ2-1; 8 positions agree with TRBD2. CDR3 size: 15 residues. Germline CDR1 reads KGHSH; CDR2 reads LQKENI. The V segment lost 2 bases and the J segment 3 bases; nucleotides outside the gene matches: 3. This chain's CDR3 is CASSPTGGGYNEQFF. The CDR3 DNA reads as TGTGCCAGCTCACCAACGGGGGGGGGCTACAATGAGCAGTTCTTC.

This chain links TRBV29-1 with TRBJ1-1; 7 nucleotides align to TRBD1. With 6 bases clipped from V and 5 bases from J, the junction kept 3 bases outside the gene matches. CDR1 is SQVTM and CDR2 is ANQGSEA in the germline V gene. The CDR3 is 11 amino acids. CDR3 in DNA: TGCAGCGTGACAGGGTTGACTGAAGCTTTCTTT. Translated: CSVTGLTEAFF.

The chain employs TRBV19 and TRBJ2-4; possible D gene TRBD1, 5 bases. The V end was cut by 2 bases, the J end by 0 bases, with 14 bases between. This CDR3 region has 17 residues. Germline CDR1 and CDR2: LNHDA and SQIVND (reference sequence). The CDR3 is CASSILPQGAAKNIQYF. Written as DNA, the CDR3 is TGTGCCAGTAGTATATTGCCCCAAGGGGCAGCCAAAAACATTCAGTACTTC.

The CDR3 spells CASQGLGYTIYF. CDR3 DNA sequence: TGTGCCTCTCAGGGGCTAGGGTACACCATATATTTT. The chain is built from TRBV30 and TRBJ1-3, with D maybe TRBD1 (6 bases). The germline V gene encodes CDR1 GTSNPN and CDR2 SVGIG (reference sequence). V was shortened by 7 bases and J by 8 bases, with 15 bases between the two germline ends. The CDR3 extends over 12 amino acids. Filled out from reference TRBV30 and TRBJ1-3, the complete variable domain reads SQTIHQWPATLVQPVGSPLSLECTVEGTSNPNLYWYRQAAGRGLQLLFYSVGIGQISSEVPQNLSASRPQDRQFILSSKKLLLSDSGFYLCASQGLGYTIYFGEGSWLTVV.

This clone was detected ten times or more. The chain uses TRBV30 and TRBJ1-1; a weak D match, TRBD1 (5 bases). The CDR3 is 13 amino acids. Germline-derived CDR1 and CDR2 are GTSNPN and SVGIG (reference sequence). With 4 bases removed from V and 0 bases from J, the gap between germline ends came to 9 bases. The CDR3 DNA follows: TGTGCCTGGATTAAGGGGATGAACACTGAAGCTTTCTTT. It translates to CAWIKGMNTEAFF.

The CDR3 protein is CAWTRDRLFF. The CDR3 coding sequence is TGTGCCTGGACCCGGGACAGGTTGTTCTTC. The chain recombines TRBV30 with TRBJ2-1; 8 bases map to TRBD1. The germline CDR1 and CDR2 sequences are GTSNPN and SVGIG (reference sequence). After removal of 4 bases from V and 15 bases from J, the junction contained 5 bases not matched to a gene. The CDR3 is 10 amino acids.

The chain carries TRBV20-1 and TRBJ1-2; D unresolved. The germline gives CDR1 DFQATT, CDR2 SNEGSKA (reference sequence). The CDR3 consists of 11 residues. Trimming left V 3 bases short and J 8 bases short, with 10 bases between. The DNA of the CDR3 is TGCAGTGCTAGCGCCTTGGAAGGCTACACCTTC. This translates into CSASALEGYTF.

This clone counts as medium-sized. The rearrangement links TRBV10-3 to TRBJ2-3, with TRBD2 matching over 13 bases. The CDR3 length is 15 residues. Trimming removed 8 bases from V and 5 bases from J; junction bases left unmatched: 7. Germline V gene sequence: CDR1 ENHRY, CDR2 SYGVKD. CDR3 loop: CAIPTSGGPGDTQYF. The CDR3 DNA reads TGTGCCATCCCGACTAGCGGGGGGCCGGGAGATACGCAGTATTTT.

The chain combines TRBV2 with TRBJ1-4; 11 nucleotides line up with TRBD1. J gave up 0 bases and V 6 bases, and 9 bases lay outside the gene matches. Germline V gene sequence: CDR1 SNHLY, CDR2 FYNNEI. The CDR3 extends over 18 amino acids. The CDR3 loop is CASSLRTGGLTTNEKLFF. The CDR3 nucleotides read TGTGCCAGCAGCTTAAGGACAGGGGGCTTGACAACTAATGAAAAACTGTTTTTT.

The chain couples TRBV6-4 to TRBJ1-1; D is perhaps TRBD1 (6 bases). Germline V CDR1 and CDR2: MRHNA, SNTAGT. CDR3 length equals 16 residues. The V end lost 7 bases, the J end lost 1 base, and 19 bases lay between the germline ends. CDR3 sequence reads: CASNEGGLKENTEAFF. The CDR3 region has the DNA TGTGCCAGCAATGAGGGGGGCCTGAAAGAGAACACTGAAGCTTTCTTT.